Here is one TCR beta chain with its context. Germline and junction disagree at one end, which may indicate a read error. This sample is drawn from a study of glioma-infiltrating T cells after dendritic cell vaccination. Measured with immunoSEQ multiplex PCR; TCRdb has only the in-frame clones, and not every one. The repertoire holds about 87,000 clones, with 80% to 90% as singletons. The CDR3 runs 14 residues. Germline assignment: CDR1 LNHDA and CDR2 SQIVND (reference sequence). This specimen consisted of blood, obtained before dendritic cell vaccination. This receptor was obtained from a human donor with glioblastoma. V and J are TRBV19 and TRBJ2-3; TRBD2 matches 13 bases. The CDR3 coding sequence is TGTGCCAGTAGTCTAGGGACTAGCGGGGATATGCAGTATTTT. Its protein is CASSLGTSGDMQYF.